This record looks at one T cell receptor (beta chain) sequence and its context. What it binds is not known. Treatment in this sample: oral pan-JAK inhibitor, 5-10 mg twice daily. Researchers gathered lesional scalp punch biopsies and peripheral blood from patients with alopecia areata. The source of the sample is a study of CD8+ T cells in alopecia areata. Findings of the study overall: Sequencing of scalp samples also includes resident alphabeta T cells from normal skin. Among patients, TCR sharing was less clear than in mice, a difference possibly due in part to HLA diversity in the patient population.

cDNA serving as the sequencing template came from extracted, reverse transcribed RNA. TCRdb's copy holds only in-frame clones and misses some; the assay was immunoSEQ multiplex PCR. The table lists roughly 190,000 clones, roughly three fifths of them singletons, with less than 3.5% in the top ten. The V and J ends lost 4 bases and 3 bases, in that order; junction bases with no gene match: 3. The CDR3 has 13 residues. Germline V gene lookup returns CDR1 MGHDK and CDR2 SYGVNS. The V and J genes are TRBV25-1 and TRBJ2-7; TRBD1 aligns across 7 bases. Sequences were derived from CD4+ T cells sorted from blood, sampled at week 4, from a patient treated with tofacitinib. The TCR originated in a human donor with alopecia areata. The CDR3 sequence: CASSVPGGYEQYF. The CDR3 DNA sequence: TGTGCCAGCAGTGTTCCAGGGGGCTACGAGCAGTACTTC.